The present entry profiles one TCR beta chain with its context. This clonotype turned up a few times. Its specific antigen is unknown. There are no base qualities to consult, and no much larger clone falls within one base. The data originate from a study of blood T cells in healthy people across ages (dated by TCRdb to the mid-2010s). In terms of the full investigation: In model experiments, roughly one uniquely barcoded TCR beta cDNA molecule per two T cells was captured by template switching. The study measured age-related changes in TCR beta repertoire diversity using deep sequencing normalized with unique cDNA molecular identifiers. The donors were divided into four age groups: young (average approximately 17 years), middle-aged (approximately 41), aged (approximately 62) and long-lived (roughly 82). To avoid experimental bias, donors of different ages were distributed randomly across sequencing lanes. For two donors (one aged 18 to 30 and one aged 80 or older), the study analyzed two additional independent replicas of 1 million unique cDNA reads from the same blood draw.

Library generation was performed with 5' RACE. Sequencing used an Illumina HiSeq 2500. A second PCR of 7 to 11 cycles was performed with a sample-barcoded 5' primer and a J-beta primer mix. A unique molecular identifier was introduced onto each TCR beta cDNA molecule by a template-switch 5' adaptor carrying 12 random nucleotides. At least 3 million CDR3-containing paired-end reads were obtained from each sample. The Mint cDNA synthesis kit, primed by a TRBC-specific oligonucleotide, was used to synthesize first-strand cDNA from all RNA. Following uracil-DNA glycosylase treatment, all cDNA underwent a first 18-cycle PCR with the universal primers M1SS and BC2_uni_R. From the authors' description of their analysis: Each sample was normalized by randomly selecting 1 million high-quality reads, each carrying a distinct molecular identifier. Instead of being binned into consensus sequences, reads that shared molecular identifiers were thrown out. MiTCR, run with a Q25 quality threshold and the strictest error-elimination algorithm, handled CDR3 identification, clonotype clustering and error correction. A nonparametric unseen species model using Euler transformation provided a lower-bound estimate of total TCR beta diversity. TCRdb ran its own pipeline on the public reads, namely fastp trimming at Q25 and MiXCR clone calling, and kept in-frame beta chains. For every CDR3 protein sequence, its rows merge into one entry that carries the most common genes and DNA. TCRdb, not the original authors, processed these V and J calls. The sample has 790,000 or so distinct CDR3 sequences on record, about 42% of them singletons. Around 18% of the sample goes to the ten largest clones.

What the work shows at the level of the full study, not this receptor alone: Bulk unsorted PBMC profiling prevented conclusive comparison of naive and antigen-experienced compartments. Because donor CMV infection status was unknown, age-related changes in expanded clonotypes were potentially confounded. Estimates of total diversity based on one million sequenced T cells were considered lower bounds and underestimates. Compared with the aged group, the long-lived group had more naive CD4+ T cells, fewer expanded clones and increased TCR diversity, a pattern suggesting age selection. The percentage of naive T cells measured by flow cytometry correlated strongly with observed TCR beta diversity. Observed TCR beta diversity per million T cells fell roughly linearly with age, and a significant reduction was already apparent by age roughly 41.

Donors were a few dozen systemically healthy Caucasian individuals from Russia aged about 6 to 100 years. Each donor gave 8 to 10 milliliters of peripheral blood, drawn into EDTA-treated Vacutainer tubes. PBMCs were isolated by Ficoll-Paque density-gradient centrifugation, with at least 7 million obtained per sample. Total RNA, at least 5 micrograms per sample, was extracted from PBMCs with Trizol reagent. Naive CD45RAhigh/CD27high T cell percentages were measured by flow cytometry on a PBMC aliquot from every donor. The germline V gene provides CDR1 SGHVS and CDR2 FNYEAQ. The junction shows trimming of 1 base on V and 15 bases on J, and the gene matches do not reach 7 bases of it. There are 13 amino acids in the CDR3, from cysteine to phenylalanine inclusive. Left in the record is the CDR3 DNA by itself, 39 bases read in frame from the first base.

Sequenced: blood. The source is a man older than 75 in good health. In this chain, TRBV7-6 is recombined with TRBJ2-1, with 9 central nucleotides matching TRBD2. The DNA reads TGTGCCAGCAGCTTAGAATTAGCGGGAGAAGCGTTCTTC. Translated, this is CASSLELAGEAFF.